This T cell receptor (beta chain) came from a study of beta chain features in type 1 diabetes. Overall study findings and caveats: Across all four CD4+ subsets, people with type 1 diabetes showed modestly shorter TCRB CDR3s.

The germline CDR1 and CDR2 sequences are SGHDT and YYEEEE. CDR3 length: 14 residues. Trimming took 4 bases from V and 5 from J; bases not matched to a gene: 7. Of the isolated RNA, all was reverse transcribed, and so the sequenced material was expressed TCRB transcripts. This table comes from immunoSEQ multiplex PCR, and its TCRdb copy is limited to in-frame clones, with some not included. The profile shows approximately 250,000 clones, under 13% of them singletons. Details on this clone: Its matching antigen is unknown.

J is TRBJ2-5 and V is TRBV5-6, with 8 bases lining up with TRBD1. Sequenced material: naive CD4+ T cells from blood. This TCR was sampled from a man aged 30-40 years with type 1 diabetes. The CDR3, as DNA: TGTGCCAGCAGCCCAGAGGACAGGGTTGAGACCCAGTACTTC. The encoded protein is CASSPEDRVETQYF.